This T cell receptor (beta chain) emerged from a study of T cell responses to AZD1222 COVID-19 vaccine. Only in-frame clones appear in the TCRdb table, and some are missing; sequencing was by immunoSEQ multiplex PCR. Among some 200,000 clones listed, around 90% were seen once. Germline V CDR1 and CDR2: LNHDA, SQIVND (reference sequence). The CDR3 sequence is 16 residues long. V lost 2 bases and J lost 2, with 16 bases in between. The origin of this receptor is an adult who received the MenACWY meningococcal vaccine as a control. The chain joins TRBV19 to TRBJ2-7; tentatively, D is TRBD2 (7 bases). The specimen was peripheral blood, collected 28 days after the second dose of the MenACWY control vaccine. Here the CDR3 DNA reads TGTGCCAGTAGTATACAAAGGCGGGGGCAGGCCTACGAGCAGTACTTC. This translates into CASSIQRRGQAYEQYF.